One T cell receptor (beta chain) is described in this entry. RNA transcripts yielded amplified TCR beta CDR3 regions. TCR CDR3 regions were first amplified by RT-PCR with HTBI primers. Each CDR3 protein gets one entry after TCRdb re-called the multiplex PCR reads with MiXCR. Among more than 550,000 distinct CDR3 sequences listed, roughly 17% were seen once. These data come from a study of T cells in Graves' hyperthyroidism and ophthalmopathy. Recently diagnosed hyperthyroidism of less than 2 months' duration affected patients aged 18 to 65. Each 10 ml fresh peripheral blood draw supplied the PBMCs. The germline CDR1 and CDR2 sequences are LNHDA and SQIVND (reference sequence). The ends lost 3 bases at V and 4 bases at J; junction bases unmatched: 3. The length of the CDR3 is 15 residues.

The gene calls are TRBV19 and TRBJ2-1, with TRBD2 matching over 10 bases. The material sequenced was blood. The clonotype was recovered from a man aged 50 to 60 with Graves' hyperthyroidism. CDR3 DNA sequence: TGTGCCAGTAGTATGGGACTAGCGACTTACAATGAGCAGTTCTTC. Protein product: CASSMGLATYNEQFF.